Below, 28 T cell receptor beta chains from the same sample are listed, as sequenced in a study of regulatory T cells in long-lasting Graves disease. The time point was: persistent/refractory GD, antithyroid drugs over 5 years with positive TRAb. The authors made the TCR library using RNA they extracted from PBMCs. Through Arm-PCR of CDR3 regions and iRepertoire HTBI primers, TCR beta libraries were built. MiXCR, applied by TCRdb to the multiplex PCR reads, yields one record per CDR3 protein. This sample has around 430,000 distinct CDR3 sequences, with about 20% found just once. The input for sequencing was peripheral blood mononuclear cells (PBMCs), taken when the disease was refractory, from a patient treated with antithyroid drugs. These receptors all come from a female donor with Graves disease.

The J gene is TRBJ1-1, the V gene TRBV5-1, with D possibly being TRBD1 (6 bases). There are 15 residues in the CDR3. The V and J ends lost 4 bases and 3 bases respectively, with 16 bases between them. Per the germline V gene, CDR1 is SGHRS and CDR2 is YFSETQ. The CDR3 is CASSPGAGEHTEAFF. The CDR3, as DNA: TGCGCCAGCAGCCCGGGGGCAGGGGAACACACTGAAGCTTTCTTT. The variable domain in full, with the rest retrieved from reference TRBV5-1 and TRBJ1-1, is KAGVTQTPRYLIKTRGQQVTLSCSPISGHRSVSWYQQTPGQGLQFLFEYFSETQRNKGNFPGRFSGRQFSNSRSEMNVSTLELGDSALYLCASSPGAGEHTEAFFGQGTRLTVV.

Only a few counts were recorded for this clonotype. The chain employs TRBV29-1 and TRBJ1-2; D remains unclear. This CDR3 has 11 amino acids. Germline V gives CDR1 SQVTM, CDR2 ANQGSEA. V was trimmed by 8 bases and J by 8 bases, leaving 15 bases between them. CDR3 DNA: TGCAGCCCCCGGAGAGGGTACGGCTACACCTTC. Protein product: CSPRRGYGYTF.

This clonotype was observed many times. The V and J genes are TRBV2 and TRBJ2-7; 9 bases line up with TRBD2. The J segment lost 7 bases and the V segment lost 6 bases, leaving 10 bases of the junction unmatched. This CDR3 has 14 residues. From germline, CDR1 is SNHLY and CDR2 FYNNEI. The CDR3 DNA follows: TGTGCCAGCAGGACCCCCGGGACTAGCAGTGAGCAGTACTTC. It translates to CASRTPGTSSEQYF. The full variable domain, with the rest looked up from reference TRBV2 and TRBJ2-7, is EPEVTQTPSHQVTQMGQEVILRCVPISNHLYFYWYRQILGQKVEFLVSFYNNEISEKSEIFDDQFSVERPDGSNFTLKIRSTKLEDSAMYFCASRTPGTSSEQYFGPGTRLTVT.

This clonotype came up a few times. V gene TRBV7-9 combines with J gene TRBJ2-7; 8 bases are a match to TRBD2. With 5 bases clipped from V and 5 bases from J, the junction kept 11 bases outside the gene matches. Germline V lookup: CDR1 SEHNR, CDR2 FQNEAQ (reference sequence). The CDR3 covers 15 residues. Written as DNA, the CDR3 is TGTGCCAGCAGCCGACCCGGGACTAGTATCCACGAGCAGTACTTC. Protein: CASSRPGTSIHEQYF.

This clonotype has at least ten counts. The chain is built from TRBV30 and TRBJ1-2, with D possibly TRBD1 on 6 matching bases. Trimming stripped 5 bases from V and 5 bases from J, with 15 bases between. This CDR3 region has 13 residues. Germline lookup yields CDR1 GTSNPN and CDR2 SVGIG (reference sequence). CDR3 amino acids: CAWGGGGDYGYTF. In nucleotides, the CDR3 is TGTGCCTGGGGGGGAGGGGGTGATTATGGCTACACCTTC.

V usage is TRBV6-9 and J usage is TRBJ1-5; weak D call: TRBD1 (6 bases). Germline loops: CDR1 MNHGY, CDR2 SVAAGI. CDR3 length: 15 amino acids. V shed 4 bases and J shed 3 bases, with 13 bases lying between them. CDR3 coding DNA: TGTGCCAGCAGTTTTAGGACAGCTACCAATCAGCCCCAGCATTTT. Translation: CASSFRTATNQPQHF.

This clonotype was observed at least ten times. V gene TRBV28 combines with J gene TRBJ1-1; D remains ambiguous. The CDR3 contains 11 residues. Per the germline V gene, CDR1 is MDHEN and CDR2 is SYDVKM. Between the trimmed V and J ends, which lost 5 bases and 8 bases, there was a span of 9 bases. CDR3: CASSPVGEAFF. CDR3 sequence (DNA): TGTGCCAGCAGTCCCGTGGGGGAAGCTTTCTTT.

The sample holds many counts of this clonotype. The V call is TRBV5-1, the J call TRBJ1-2, with no clear D. Germline V gene sequence: CDR1 SGHRS, CDR2 YFSETQ. Trimming stripped 2 bases from V and 10 bases from J, with 18 bases between. The CDR3 has 14 residues. CDR3 nucleotide sequence: TGCGCCAGCAGCTTCGACGTCCAACTTGGGGACTACACCTTC. This gives the protein CASSFDVQLGDYTF.

The CDR3 bases are TGCAGTGCTAGAGGACTTGCGGCGGGAGCTAATGAGCAGTTCTTC. This gives the protein CSARGLAAGANEQFF. The V call is TRBV20-1, the J call TRBJ2-1, with 7 bases lining up with TRBD2. The germline V gene has CDR1 DFQATT and CDR2 SNEGSKA (reference sequence). CDR3 length: 15 residues. Trimming cost V 1 base and J 7 bases; bases outside gene matches: 10.

The rearrangement uses TRBV30 and TRBJ2-3; 11 nucleotides agree with TRBD2. Trimming removed 5 bases from V and 2 bases from J; junction bases left unmatched: 3. CDR1 is GTSNPN and CDR2 is SVGIG in the germline V gene (reference sequence). This CDR3 has 14 residues. The chain's CDR3 is CAWGTSGNTDTQYF. CDR3 nucleotides: TGTGCCTGGGGGACTAGCGGAAACACAGATACGCAGTATTTT. The variable domain in full, completed from reference TRBV30 and TRBJ2-3, reads SQTIHQWPATLVQPVGSPLSLECTVEGTSNPNLYWYRQAAGRGLQLLFYSVGIGQISSEVPQNLSASRPQDRQFILSSKKLLLSDSGFYLCAWGTSGNTDTQYFGPGTRLTVL.

The sample holds many counts of this clonotype. The V and J genes are TRBV6-5 and TRBJ2-2, with D unresolved. CDR1 is MNHEY and CDR2 is SVGAGI in the germline V gene. This CDR3 region has 14 residues. The V end was cut by 0 bases, the J end by 8 bases, with 10 bases between. The CDR3 protein is CASSYSTRRGELFF. The CDR3 DNA follows: TGTGCCAGCAGTTACTCGACGCGAAGAGGGGAGCTGTTTTTT.

V usage is TRBV7-9 and J usage is TRBJ2-7; D assignment may be TRBD1 or TRBD2 (6 bases each). Germline V gene sequence: CDR1 SEHNR, CDR2 FQNEAQ (reference sequence). Between the trimmed V and J ends, which lost 7 bases and 5 bases, there was a span of 15 bases. CDR3 length: 13 amino acids. CDR3 sequence: CASTPDGGHEQYF. The CDR3 DNA reads TGTGCCAGCACCCCGGACGGGGGCCACGAGCAGTACTTC.

This chain uses TRBV18 with TRBJ2-5; 7 nucleotides match TRBD1. This CDR3 has 14 residues. From germline, CDR1 is KGHSH and CDR2 LQKENI. Germline trimming cut 5 bases from V and 4 bases from J; bases unmatched to any gene: 7. In DNA, the CDR3 is TGTGCCAGCTCATCGACAGGGTCCGGAGAGACCCAGTACTTC. Encoded protein: CASSSTGSGETQYF.

The chain employs TRBV27 and TRBJ2-2, with D perhaps assigned TRBD1 or TRBD2 (5 bases each). V was cut by 6 bases and J by 4 bases, with 15 bases left in between. The CDR3 is 15 amino acids. Germline values: CDR1 MNHEY, CDR2 SMNVEV (reference sequence). CDR3 coding DNA: TGTGCCAGCAGCGTCTTCGGGACGACCACCGGGGAGCTGTTTTTT. It yields the protein CASSVFGTTTGELFF.

Many counts were recorded for this clonotype. This chain connects TRBV20-1 to TRBJ1-1; D may be TRBD1 (5 bases). The CDR3 runs 11 residues. Per germline, CDR1 DFQATT and CDR2 SNEGSKA (reference sequence). Deletions cut 5 bases from V and 9 bases from J, with 13 bases between. CDR3 sequence: CSAADGAQAFF. In DNA, the CDR3 is TGCAGTGCTGCGGACGGGGCACAAGCTTTCTTT.

This clonotype was observed many times. The chain carries TRBV20-1 and TRBJ2-7; either TRBD1 or TRBD2 may supply D (6 bases each). The CDR3 contains 14 residues. V was clipped by 5 bases and J by 2 bases, with 16 bases between them. The germline V gene has CDR1 DFQATT and CDR2 SNEGSKA (reference sequence). CDR3 protein: CSARGGGGAYEQYF. As DNA, the CDR3 is TGCAGTGCTCGTGGAGGGGGTGGGGCCTACGAGCAGTACTTC.

This clonotype has at least ten counts. The gene calls are TRBV6-1 and TRBJ1-2; 9 nucleotides align to TRBD1. Per the germline V gene, CDR1 is MNHNS and CDR2 is SASEGT. This CDR3 contains 15 residues. The junction had 9 bases not matched to a gene; V was cut back by 6 bases and J by 4 bases. The CDR3: CASRQPGQGVYGYTF. The CDR3, as DNA: TGTGCCAGCAGACAACCGGGACAGGGCGTCTATGGCTACACCTTC.

This clonotype was counted ten times or more. The rearrangement uses TRBV29-1 and TRBJ2-5; D gene ambiguous. The CDR3 loop spans 13 amino acids. CDR1 is SQVTM and CDR2 is ANQGSEA in the germline V gene. Trimming cost V 0 bases and J 7 bases, with 12 bases left between them. CDR3 coding DNA: TGCAGCGTTGAAGATGTCGCTGATCGGACCCAGTACTTC. This sequence encodes CSVEDVADRTQYF.

This clonotype was counted at least ten times. The genes are TRBV28 and TRBJ2-7; D is uncertain. Trimming shortened V by 5 bases and J by 2 bases, and 22 bases separated the two germline ends. Germline lookup yields CDR1 MDHEN and CDR2 SYDVKM. The length of the CDR3 is 17 residues. The CDR3 loop is CASSLRDLRLGTYEQYF. DNA of the CDR3: TGTGCCAGCAGTCTAAGAGACCTCAGGCTTGGAACCTACGAGCAGTACTTC.

The sample holds many counts of this clonotype. The V and J genes are TRBV20-1 and TRBJ2-5; D gene ambiguous. This CDR3 region has 13 residues. Germline values: CDR1 DFQATT, CDR2 SNEGSKA (reference sequence). V shed 3 bases and J shed 3 bases, with 11 bases lying between them. The CDR3 sequence: CSASPFAKETQYF. The CDR3 DNA reads TGCAGTGCTAGCCCTTTTGCCAAAGAGACCCAGTACTTC.

The chain joins TRBV20-1 to TRBJ2-5, with 9 bases identical to TRBD2. CDR1 and CDR2 (germline): DFQATT, SNEGSKA (reference sequence). The ends lost 6 bases at V and 6 bases at J; junction bases unmatched: 11. This CDR3 comprises 14 residues. CDR3: CSAPSGGLLKTQYF. The CDR3 DNA follows: TGCAGTGCACCGAGCGGGGGGCTTCTGAAGACCCAGTACTTC.

The genes are TRBV20-1 and TRBJ2-5; 9 bases match TRBD2. The CDR3 loop spans 18 amino acids. The V gene end was trimmed by 7 bases and the J gene end by 4 bases; junction bases not matched to a gene: 22. CDR1 and CDR2 (germline): DFQATT, SNEGSKA (reference sequence). The CDR3 loop reads CSGTALHSGSRGGETQYF. The CDR3 DNA is TGCAGTGGTACAGCCCTTCATAGCGGGAGTCGCGGAGGAGAGACCCAGTACTTC.

This clonotype appeared many times. This rearrangement joins TRBV24-1 to TRBJ1-6; TRBD1 is a possible D gene (6 bases). V lost 4 bases to trimming and J lost 8 bases, with 14 bases between them. CDR1 is KGHDR and CDR2 is SFDVKD in the germline V gene. CDR3 size: 15 residues. The CDR3: CATSEADRTDSPLHF. For the CDR3, the DNA is TGTGCCACCAGTGAAGCTGACAGGACGGATTCACCCCTCCACTTT.

This clonotype was counted at least ten times. V usage is TRBV6-1 and J usage is TRBJ1-1; D is undetermined. V lost 1 base to trimming and J lost 5 bases, with 8 bases between them. The CDR3 extends over 13 amino acids. Germline V gives CDR1 MNHNS, CDR2 SASEGT. CDR3 loop: CASSEDSRTEAFF. The CDR3 nucleotides are TGTGCCAGCAGTGAAGACTCGAGGACTGAAGCTTTCTTT.

This clonotype has ten or more counts. The chain couples TRBV6-1 to TRBJ1-5; 8 bases are shared with TRBD1. From germline, CDR1 is MNHNS and CDR2 SASEGT. This CDR3 has 15 residues. The V segment lost 5 bases and the J segment 3 bases; nucleotides outside the gene matches: 6. CDR3 DNA sequence: TGTGCCAGCAGTAAGCAGGGGGCAGCCAATCAGCCCCAGCATTTT. Residues: CASSKQGAANQPQHF.

A few counts support this clonotype. The V call is TRBV28, the J call TRBJ2-1, with TRBD2 identical over 8 bases. V trimming: 6 bases; J trimming: 7 bases; junction bases outside the gene matches: 14. This CDR3 is built from 16 residues. Germline V gives CDR1 MDHEN, CDR2 SYDVKM. This chain's CDR3 is CASRTRVRSGTNEQFF. In nucleotides, the CDR3 is TGTGCCAGCAGAACTAGGGTACGTAGCGGGACGAATGAGCAGTTCTTC. The full variable domain, its missing parts supplied by reference TRBV28 and TRBJ2-1, is DVKVTQSSRYLVKRTGEKVFLECVQDMDHENMFWYRQDPGLGLRLIYFSYDVKMKEKGDIPEGYSVSREKKERFSLILESASTNQTSMYLCASRTRVRSGTNEQFFGPGTRLTVL.

This clonotype was recorded a few times. The V gene is TRBV19, the J gene TRBJ2-5, with D possibly TRBD1 on 7 matching bases. This CDR3 spans 17 amino acids. CDR1 and CDR2 from the germline V gene are LNHDA and SQIVND (reference sequence). Trimming shortened V by 3 bases and J by 1 base, and 18 bases separated the two germline ends. CDR3 loop: CASSIGQAGDFQETQYF. CDR3 bases: TGTGCCAGTAGTATCGGACAGGCCGGGGACTTCCAAGAGACCCAGTACTTC.

The chain is built from TRBV20-1 and TRBJ1-2; 9 bases match TRBD1. The CDR3 runs to 13 residues. Germline CDR1 is DFQATT and CDR2 is SNEGSKA (reference sequence). V shed 1 base, J shed 6 bases, and the junction held 3 bases outside the gene matches. CDR3 DNA: TGCAGTGCTAGAGGGGACAGGGCAGATGGCTACACCTTC. It codes for CSARGDRADGYTF.